This T cell receptor beta chain was sequenced during a study of T cells during gluten challenge in celiac disease (dated by TCRdb to the late 2010s). With respect to the entire study: For 7 challenge participants who showed a significant rise in HLA-DQ:gluten tetramer-binding T cells, paired single-cell TCR sequencing was carried out. During the challenge, blood was drawn at baseline, day 6 and day 14, while duodenal biopsies were taken at baseline and day 14. On the Illumina MiSeq, single-cell libraries were sequenced paired-end 250 bp and bulk libraries were sequenced paired-end 300 bp. The investigation overall reported the following: In over 5 patients, roughly 12-44% of single-cell TCR-alpha/beta clonotypes seen at the latest time point had also been present at baseline, compared with roughly 52-55% in the bulk data. Clonal expansion rose on day 6, as shown by reduced sample-corrected Shannon diversity of circulating gluten-specific T cells. Gluten-specific T cells in the circulation reached a peak on day 6, and the day-6 repertoire appeared to be made up largely of expanded preexisting memory clonotypes.

Comment on this clonotype: No base quality information exists; no much larger clone differs at one position.

In blood, tetramer-binding CD4+ effector-memory gut-homing T cells were gated as CD3+, CD45RA-, CD62L- and integrin beta7+, with lineage markers excluded. Patients with treated celiac disease who followed a gluten-free diet went through a 14-day oral dietary gluten challenge so that recall of gluten-specific T cells could be studied. Sorting was performed on an Aria II cell sorter as single cells, and bulk sorting was additionally performed when tetramer-positive cells were relatively numerous. Before staining, peripheral blood mononuclear cells were isolated using Ficoll density gradient centrifugation and then cryopreserved. Thawed cells were stained with a pool of PE-conjugated HLA-DQ:gluten tetramers presenting immunodominant gluten epitopes before sorting of tetramer-binding CD4+ T cells. After staining with HLA-DQ:gluten tetramers, blood samples were enriched using a tetramer-based method.

The library was made by single-cell sequencing. This sample was sequenced with an Illumina MiSeq. Three nested PCRs using multiplexed primers that cover all TRA and TRB V genes were used to amplify paired single-cell TCR-alpha and TCR-beta sequences. As for the original processing: Selected pRESTO steps were used to preprocess the reads, and IMGT/HighV-QUEST was used to assign V, D, J genes and CDR3 junctions. A single cell was kept only if the cell was a valid singleton with no more than three chains, each backed by 100 or more reads. Clonotypes were defined as identical paired TCR-alpha/beta nucleotide sequences, and negligible cross-contamination was indicated by cross-patient sharing of only 0.2%. In samples containing more than 20 cells, repertoire diversity was estimated using a Shannon index corrected for undersampling. The public reads were quality trimmed at Q25 with fastp and then assembled into clones with MiXCR by TCRdb, keeping productive beta chains. Rows with a matching CDR3 protein are joined into one entry that keeps the most common DNA and genes. The authors' filters were not applied to this entry. The sample yields about 310 distinct CDR3 sequences; approximately 23% were counted once. The ten largest clones take up around 50% of the sample.

V is cut by 0 bases and J by 7 bases, and the space between the germline ends is 10 bases. In the germline V gene, CDR1 corresponds to SGHRS and CDR2 to YFSETQ. There are 13 amino acids in the CDR3, from cysteine to phenylalanine inclusive. Kept here is only the CDR3 DNA, which spans 39 bases and is read in frame from base 1. The chain couples TRBV5-1 to TRBJ1-1, with TRBD1 perhaps the D gene, on 5 matching bases. The sample here was gluten-specific CD4+ T cells sorted from blood using tetramers, taken at baseline or on day 6, 14 or 28 of gluten challenge (not recorded which). This sequence was found in a female donor with celiac disease. At the DNA level, the sequence is TGCGCCAGCAGCTTGGGCCAGGGTCTTGAAGCTTTCTTT. This codes for CASSLGQGLEAFF.